One T cell receptor beta chain is described in this entry. Its cognate antigen is unknown. The data stem from a study of lymphopenia after photon versus proton radiotherapy. Study results and limitations: After lymphocyte nadir, photon-treated repertoires showed oligoclonal expansion, especially CD8+ Temra. Proton therapy kept repertoires fairly stable, unlike photons, which gained effector/memory cells. Only patients who died were analyzed for survival; proton advantage is unproven.

The data were produced by immunoSEQ multiplex PCR, yet TCRdb's version contains in-frame clones alone and is incomplete. This table has 30,000 to 40,000 clones, approximately 87% appearing once. Unmatched junction bases numbered 2, after V lost 4 bases and J lost 5 bases. This CDR3 spans 13 amino acids. Germline V CDR1 and CDR2: LNHDA, SQIVND (reference sequence). Sequenced material: peripheral blood, taken from a patient treated with proton-based radiotherapy. The clonotype was recovered from a woman between 70 and 85 years old with pancreatic cancer. The J gene is TRBJ2-4, the V gene TRBV19; 7 bases match TRBD1. CDR3 nucleotides: TGTGCCAGTAGTACCGACAGGGAAAACATTCAGTACTTC. It yields the protein CASSTDRENIQYF.